A single sample gave rise to the 29 T cell receptor beta chains below, sequenced in a study of cytomegalovirus exposure and HLA in healthy donors. PCR amplification relied on 60 Vbeta primers (plus 13 Jbeta primers). Libraries were prepared by immunoSEQ multiplex PCR; TCRdb keeps only in-frame clonotypes and omits some of them. In total, the table holds about 54,000 clones. Input material: PBMCs. These receptors came from a woman between 40 and 55 years old in good health and CMV-seronegative.

J is TRBJ2-3 and V is TRBV4-3; the D gene is possibly TRBD1 (5 bases). The CDR3 length is 15 residues. V was cut by 4 bases and J by 3 bases, with 14 bases left in between. Germline CDR1 LGHNA, CDR2 YSLEER. Written as DNA, the CDR3 is TGCGCCAGCAGCCCCTTCCCGACAGCGACAGATACGCAGTATTTT. It encodes CASSPFPTATDTQYF.

This chain joins TRBV19 and TRBJ1-5; no clear D. This CDR3 comprises 14 residues. The V gene's germline CDR1 is LNHDA and CDR2 SQIVND (reference sequence). Between the trimmed V and J ends, which lost 9 bases and 4 bases, there was a span of 16 bases. The CDR3 DNA reads as TGTGCCAGCTCGGGGAGCCCCGTGAATCAGCCCCAGCATTTT. The encoded protein is CASSGSPVNQPQHF.

The chain carries TRBV14 and TRBJ2-1, with 9 bases identical to TRBD1. Germline V gives CDR1 SGHDN, CDR2 FVKESK. CDR3 length: 19 residues. V dropped 0 bases and J dropped 7; count of bases not matched to a gene: 16. The CDR3 protein is CASSQEVLWTGVIRNEQFF. The CDR3 coding sequence is TGTGCCAGCAGCCAAGAAGTTCTGTGGACAGGGGTAATAAGGAATGAGCAGTTCTTC.

The chain couples TRBV5-1 to TRBJ2-5; the D is unclear. The germline V and J ends were trimmed by 0 bases and 4 bases, with 10 bases remaining between them. The CDR3 has 14 residues. The germline V gene has CDR1 SGHRS and CDR2 YFSETQ. The CDR3: CASSLGRERETQYF. The CDR3 DNA follows: TGCGCCAGCAGCTTGGGGCGCGAGCGAGAGACCCAGTACTTC.

The V gene is TRBV15, the J gene TRBJ1-4; the match to TRBD1 covers 8 bases. The CDR3 has 15 residues. Trimming at V came to 2 bases and at J to 8 bases, leaving 7 bases not matched to a gene. The germline CDR1 and CDR2 sequences are LNHNV and YYDKDF (reference sequence). CDR3 DNA sequence: TGTGCCACCAGCAGAATGACAGGGGCGGACGAAAAACTGTTTTTT. It translates to CATSRMTGADEKLFF.

The rearrangement joins TRBV19 to TRBJ2-2; D may be TRBD1 (5 bases). The CDR3 runs to 13 residues. Germline CDR1 LNHDA, CDR2 SQIVND (reference sequence). V gave up 9 bases and J gave up 1 base, with 9 bases separating them. CDR3: CASRAENTGELFF. DNA of the CDR3: TGTGCCAGCAGGGCGGAGAACACCGGGGAGCTGTTTTTT.

The chain joins TRBV7-9 to TRBJ2-2; 7 bases map to TRBD2. The CDR3 has 16 amino acids. The germline CDR1 and CDR2 sequences are SEHNR and FQNEAQ (reference sequence). J was trimmed by 0 bases and V by 4 bases; bases with no gene match: 5. The CDR3 reads CASSYSSGSNTGELFF. CDR3 in DNA: TGTGCCAGCAGCTACTCTAGCGGATCGAACACCGGGGAGCTGTTTTTT.

V and J are TRBV5-1 and TRBJ2-3; 7 nucleotides match TRBD2. V shed 2 bases and J 10 bases; nucleotides not matched to a gene: 10. CDR3 length: 14 amino acids. From germline, CDR1 is SGHRS and CDR2 YFSETQ. CDR3 amino acids: CASSLGTTSGPQYF. The CDR3 bases are TGCGCCAGCAGCTTAGGGACTACCTCCGGGCCGCAGTATTTT.

The V gene is TRBV7-2, the J gene TRBJ2-3; TRBD2 matches 8 bases. Unmatched junction bases numbered 11, after V lost 5 bases and J lost 4 bases. Germline V gene data show CDR1 as SGHTA and CDR2 as FQGNSA. The CDR3 is made up of 16 amino acids. CDR3 DNA sequence: TGTGCCAGCAGCGAGCGACTAGCGCTAAAATCAGATACGCAGTATTTT. It specifies CASSERLALKSDTQYF.

The V gene is TRBV19, the J gene TRBJ2-7; D not certain. The germline V and J ends were trimmed by 3 bases and 0 bases, with 9 bases remaining between them. The CDR3 runs to 14 residues. In germline, CDR1 is LNHDA, CDR2 SQIVND (reference sequence). The DNA of the CDR3 is TGTGCCAGTAGTATTCAAGGCGGCTCCTACGAGCAGTACTTC. Its translation is CASSIQGGSYEQYF.

The chain joins TRBV19 to TRBJ1-2; TRBD1 matches 8 bases. Germline CDR1 is LNHDA and CDR2 is SQIVND (reference sequence). The V gene end was trimmed by 1 base and the J gene end by 3 bases; junction bases not matched to a gene: 4. CDR3 length: 15 residues. CDR3 bases: TGTGCCAGTAGTATAGCCGGACAGGGAGACTATGGCTACACCTTC. Encoded protein: CASSIAGQGDYGYTF.

This chain connects TRBV5-1 to TRBJ2-2; maybe TRBD2 (5 bases). Trimming removed 5 bases from V and 0 bases from J, with 11 bases in between. Germline values: CDR1 SGHRS, CDR2 YFSETQ. The CDR3 is made up of 15 amino acids. DNA of the CDR3: TGCGCCAGCAGAATAGAGACTACGAACACCGGGGAGCTGTTTTTT. Translating it yields CASRIETTNTGELFF.

The chain couples TRBV15 to TRBJ2-5, with D maybe TRBD1 (6 bases). Germline lookup yields CDR1 LNHNV and CDR2 YYDKDF (reference sequence). Trimming took 5 bases from V and 2 from J, leaving 18 bases between them. This CDR3 spans 16 amino acids. The CDR3 nucleotides read TGTGCCACCAGCGGACGAGGGACACCCGTACAAGAGACCCAGTACTTC. Amino acids: CATSGRGTPVQETQYF.

The V and J genes are TRBV2 and TRBJ2-7, with TRBD2 as a possible D gene (5 bases). The CDR3 runs 16 residues. V was clipped by 6 bases and J by 1 base, with 19 bases between them. Germline CDR1 reads SNHLY; CDR2 reads FYNNEI. The CDR3 spells CASREAGGAGSYEQYF. The CDR3 nucleotides are TGTGCCAGCAGGGAGGCAGGCGGAGCTGGATCCTACGAGCAGTACTTC.

The chain combines TRBV29-1 with TRBJ2-1; D is unresolved. Per the germline V gene, CDR1 is SQVTM and CDR2 is ANQGSEA. The CDR3 is 13 amino acids. The V and J ends lost 8 bases and 3 bases respectively, with 14 bases between them. DNA of the CDR3: TGCAGCTTCACCGGAGCCAGCTACAATGAGCAGTTCTTC. It translates to CSFTGASYNEQFF.

J is TRBJ1-2 and V is TRBV5-1; 7 nucleotides align to TRBD1. J lost 2 bases, V lost 0 bases, and 4 bases had no gene match. The CDR3 sequence is 15 residues long. Germline CDR1 and CDR2: SGHRS and YFSETQ. This CDR3 reads CASSLGATGNYGYTF. The CDR3 bases are TGCGCCAGCAGCTTGGGGGCGACAGGGAACTATGGCTACACCTTC.

V is TRBV28 and J is TRBJ1-2, with 8 bases aligning to TRBD1. Germline CDR1 is MDHEN and CDR2 is SYDVKM. V lost 7 bases to trimming and J lost 4 bases; unmatched junction nucleotides: 11. The CDR3 sequence is 15 residues long. The CDR3 here is CASTLFQGASYGYTF. In DNA form, the CDR3 reads TGTGCCAGCACCCTATTTCAGGGGGCGAGCTATGGCTACACCTTC.

V usage is TRBV7-2 and J usage is TRBJ2-2; TRBD2 matches 9 bases. The length of the CDR3 is 15 residues. Germline V gene lookup returns CDR1 SGHTA and CDR2 FQGNSA. The V gene end was trimmed by 4 bases and the J gene end by 3 bases; junction bases not matched to a gene: 3. The CDR3 region has the DNA TGTGCCAGCAGCTCACAGCGGGGGGACACCGGGGAGCTGTTTTTT. This translates into CASSSQRGDTGELFF.

The CDR3 reads CATSRSSGGYNEQFF. The DNA of the CDR3 is TGTGCCACCAGCAGAAGTAGCGGAGGCTACAATGAGCAGTTCTTC. This chain uses TRBV15 with TRBJ2-1; possibly TRBD2 for D (6 bases). Germline V gene sequence: CDR1 LNHNV, CDR2 YYDKDF (reference sequence). This CDR3 comprises 15 residues. V lost 2 bases and J 3 bases, leaving 11 bases between the germline ends.

V is TRBV9 and J is TRBJ2-2; D possibly corresponds to TRBD2 (7 bases). The germline gives CDR1 SGDLS, CDR2 YYNGEE. The germline V and J ends were trimmed by 0 bases and 5 bases, with 17 bases remaining between them. The CDR3 loop spans 17 amino acids. In DNA form, the CDR3 reads TGTGCCAGCAGCGTAGGTAGGGGGGGCAGCATTACCGGGGAGCTGTTTTTT. It yields the protein CASSVGRGGSITGELFF.

This sequence joins TRBV6-5 and TRBJ1-2, with D maybe TRBD1 (6 bases). The CDR3 is 15 residues long. V lost 5 bases and J lost 0, with 13 bases in between. CDR1 is MNHEY, CDR2 SVGAGI, per germline. The CDR3 loop is CASSASRGPNYGYTF. Written as DNA, the CDR3 is TGTGCCAGCAGTGCCAGCAGGGGACCTAACTATGGCTACACCTTC.

This chain connects TRBV7-6 to TRBJ2-5; 8 bases are shared with TRBD1. The germline V gene encodes CDR1 SGHVS and CDR2 FNYEAQ. The CDR3 is 15 residues long. Losses at the gene ends were 5 bases for V and 1 base for J; bases not matched to a gene: 6. This chain's CDR3 is CASSTSTGGQETQYF. In DNA form, the CDR3 reads TGTGCCAGCAGCACTAGTACAGGGGGCCAAGAGACCCAGTACTTC.

The rearrangement uses TRBV10-3 and TRBJ2-2; 7 bases are a match to TRBD1. Looked up from germline, CDR1 is ENHRY and CDR2 is SYGVKD. The CDR3 totals 15 residues. J lost 0 bases, V lost 4 bases, and 2 bases had no gene match. In DNA, the CDR3 is TGTGCCATCAGTGGACAGGGTCCGAACACCGGGGAGCTGTTTTTT. It is translated as CAISGQGPNTGELFF.

The V and J genes are TRBV18 and TRBJ2-2; tentatively, D is TRBD1 (6 bases). The V gene's germline CDR1 is KGHSH and CDR2 LQKENI. V was clipped by 5 bases and J by 0 bases, with 16 bases between them. There are 17 residues in the CDR3. CDR3 sequence: CASSRDTPTANTGELFF. CDR3 in DNA: TGTGCCAGCTCAAGGGACACACCAACTGCGAACACCGGGGAGCTGTTTTTT.

The chain uses TRBV30 and TRBJ1-2; D remains ambiguous. The CDR3 is 12 residues long. CDR1 and CDR2 from the germline V gene are GTSNPN and SVGIG (reference sequence). V gave up 3 bases and J gave up 8 bases, with 13 bases separating them. The CDR3 is CAWSAATEGYTF. The CDR3 DNA reads as TGTGCCTGGAGCGCGGCGACTGAAGGCTACACCTTC. The variable domain in full, completed from reference TRBV30 and TRBJ1-2, reads SQTIHQWPATLVQPVGSPLSLECTVEGTSNPNLYWYRQAAGRGLQLLFYSVGIGQISSEVPQNLSASRPQDRQFILSSKKLLLSDSGFYLCAWSAATEGYTFGSGTRLTVV.

V is TRBV5-1 and J is TRBJ2-6, with TRBD2 matching 9 bases. CDR1 and CDR2 (germline): SGHRS, YFSETQ. This CDR3 region has 17 residues. Trimming took 0 bases from V and 2 from J; bases not matched to a gene: 3. CDR3 residues: CASSLEAGGAGANVLTF. The DNA for the CDR3 is TGCGCCAGCAGCTTGGAGGCGGGGGGGGCTGGGGCCAACGTCCTGACTTTC.

The genes are TRBV30 and TRBJ1-1; D not resolved. The CDR3 totals 14 residues. CDR1 GTSNPN and CDR2 SVGIG come from the germline V gene (reference sequence). Deletions cut 4 bases from V and 1 base from J, with 13 bases between. Written as DNA, the CDR3 is TGTGCCTGGAATGAGGAAGGCCCGAACACTGAAGCTTTCTTT. Protein sequence: CAWNEEGPNTEAFF.

The chain couples TRBV1 to TRBJ1-1; the table's D call, TRBD1, has no DNA check behind it. TRBV1 is a listed pseudogene. This CDR3 region has 19 residues. CDR3 in amino acids: CTSSLQEGQGKVSDTEAFF. Written as DNA, the CDR3 is TGCACCAGCAGCCTACAGGAGGGACAGGGTAAGGTGAGCGACACTGAAGCTTTCTTT.

The chain is built from TRBV2 and TRBJ1-2, with 9 nucleotides matching TRBD1. CDR1 is SNHLY, CDR2 FYNNEI, per germline. The CDR3 covers 14 residues. Germline trimming cut 6 bases from V and 7 bases from J; bases unmatched to any gene: 9. Written as DNA, the CDR3 is TGTGCCAGCAGGGCCCCGGGACAGGGTCTTGGCTACACCTTC. This encodes CASRAPGQGLGYTF. The full variable domain, rest sourced from reference TRBV2 and TRBJ1-2, is EPEVTQTPSHQVTQMGQEVILRCVPISNHLYFYWYRQILGQKVEFLVSFYNNEISEKSEIFDDQFSVERPDGSNFTLKIRSTKLEDSAMYFCASRAPGQGLGYTFGSGTRLTVV.